Below are 19 T cell receptor beta chains sequenced from a single sample in a study of cytomegalovirus exposure and HLA in healthy donors. The primer mix had 60 Vbeta and 13 Jbeta primers. Sequenced by immunoSEQ multiplex PCR; TCRdb stores in-frame clones only, minus some. The data show 130,000 or so clones, roughly three quarters seen once. The sequencing sample was made of PBMCs. All receptors come from a woman aged 35 to 49 in good health and CMV-seronegative.

The chain combines TRBV28 with TRBJ1-4; D call uncertain. Germline V lookup: CDR1 MDHEN, CDR2 SYDVKM. Trimming stripped 5 bases from V and 0 bases from J, with 7 bases between. This CDR3 contains 14 residues. CDR3 amino acids: CASSPLTTNEKLFF. The CDR3 nucleotides read TGTGCCAGCAGTCCGTTAACAACTAATGAAAAACTGTTTTTT. The full variable domain, in which reference TRBV28 and TRBJ1-4 provide the parts outside the CDR3, is DVKVTQSSRYLVKRTGEKVFLECVQDMDHENMFWYRQDPGLGLRLIYFSYDVKMKEKGDIPEGYSVSREKKERFSLILESASTNQTSMYLCASSPLTTNEKLFFGSGTQLSVL.

V gene TRBV4-3 combines with J gene TRBJ2-7; the D gene is possibly TRBD1 (5 bases). Germline loops: CDR1 LGHNA, CDR2 YSLEER. The CDR3 runs 14 residues. V was shortened by 1 base and J by 3 bases, with 10 bases between the two germline ends. The CDR3 region is CASSQGRAHYEQYF. The CDR3 DNA sequence: TGCGCCAGCAGCCAAGGCAGGGCTCACTACGAGCAGTACTTC.

Concerning this clone: One end of the junction varies from germline; a read error may be responsible. V usage is TRBV28 and J usage is TRBJ1-5; 7 bases agree with TRBD1. There are 13 residues in the CDR3. Germline assignment: CDR1 MDHEN and CDR2 SYDVKM. The chain's CDR3 is CAGSRQGAQPQHF. The CDR3 nucleotides read TGTGCCGGCAGTCGACAGGGCGCCCAGCCCCAGCATTTT.

This chain links TRBV5-1 with TRBJ2-1; 7 bases are a match to TRBD2. CDR3 size: 16 residues. The ends lost 1 base at V and 4 bases at J; junction bases unmatched: 8. The germline V gene encodes CDR1 SGHRS and CDR2 YFSETQ. The CDR3 DNA reads as TGCGCCAGCAGCTTGATTTTGGGGGGGGGTTACAATGAGCAGTTCTTC. Protein product: CASSLILGGGYNEQFF.

This rearrangement joins TRBV6-5 to TRBJ2-7; 9 positions match TRBD1. The CDR3 is 15 residues long. Trimming cost V 5 bases and J 6 bases; bases outside gene matches: 11. Germline V gives CDR1 MNHEY, CDR2 SVGAGI. CDR3 sequence: CASSGSGTGRVEQYF. The CDR3 nucleotides read TGTGCCAGCAGTGGGTCCGGGACAGGGCGGGTCGAGCAGTACTTC.

The chain combines TRBV19 with TRBJ1-6; TRBD1 agrees at 10 bases. V shed 6 bases and J 5 bases; nucleotides not matched to a gene: 4. The CDR3 is 15 amino acids. Germline V lookup: CDR1 LNHDA, CDR2 SQIVND (reference sequence). The CDR3 nucleotides read TGTGCCAGTAGATCCGGGACAGGGGATAATTCACCCCTCCACTTT. It translates to CASRSGTGDNSPLHF.

The chain joins TRBV9 to TRBJ1-2, with D hard to call. The germline V gene encodes CDR1 SGDLS and CDR2 YYNGEE. Trimming removed 4 bases at V and 7 bases at J, with 14 bases between. CDR3 size: 13 residues. CDR3 residues: CASSPEGTRGYTF. CDR3 sequence (DNA): TGTGCCAGCAGCCCGGAGGGTACTCGTGGCTACACCTTC.

Remarks on this clone: One end of the junction fails to match germline, which may point to a read error. This chain joins TRBV7-9 and TRBJ1-6; D possibly corresponds to TRBD1 (5 bases). Germline V gene lookup returns CDR1 SEHNR and CDR2 FQNEAQ (reference sequence). The CDR3 totals 16 residues. The CDR3 spells CSSSLSGPHGGSPLHF. The DNA for the CDR3 is TGTTCCAGCAGCTTATCTGGGCCCCACGGGGGTTCACCCCTCCACTTT.

This rearrangement joins TRBV2 to TRBJ1-2; 7 bases line up with TRBD1. Trimming cost V 7 bases and J 1 base; bases outside gene matches: 15. The germline V gene has CDR1 SNHLY and CDR2 FYNNEI. The CDR3 covers 17 residues. The CDR3 nucleotides are TGTGCCAGCATCGAATCGGGGACAGTTCTTCTTAACTATGGCTACACCTTC. Its protein product is CASIESGTVLLNYGYTF.

The chain is built from TRBV2 and TRBJ2-6; D gene ambiguous. Germline V lookup: CDR1 SNHLY, CDR2 FYNNEI. V gave up 6 bases and J gave up 0 bases, with 6 bases separating them. The CDR3 sequence is 14 residues long. The CDR3 region is CASRPSSGANVLTF. Here the CDR3 DNA reads TGTGCCAGCAGGCCCAGCTCTGGGGCCAACGTCCTGACTTTC.

V gene TRBV27 combines with J gene TRBJ1-6; D is uncertain. The CDR3 runs 14 residues. The V gene lost 7 bases and the J gene lost 5 bases, with 12 bases spanning the gap. Germline V gene data show CDR1 as MNHEY and CDR2 as SMNVEV (reference sequence). CDR3 DNA sequence: TGTGCCAGCACTTCCGAGGGCGATAATTCACCCCTCCACTTT. Translating gives CASTSEGDNSPLHF.

This rearrangement joins TRBV5-1 to TRBJ1-1; maybe TRBD1 (6 bases). Trimming left V 5 bases short and J 2 bases short, with 28 bases between. Germline CDR1 SGHRS, CDR2 YFSETQ. The CDR3 has 19 amino acids. The CDR3 DNA follows: TGCGCCAGCAGGAGAGGACAGACCTACGACAGTTTTAGCAACACTGAAGCTTTCTTT. It yields the protein CASRRGQTYDSFSNTEAFF.

This chain links TRBV5-1 with TRBJ1-1, with TRBD1 as a possible D gene (5 bases). The CDR3 is made up of 15 amino acids. Germline CDR1 SGHRS, CDR2 YFSETQ. Trimming removed 0 bases at V and 4 bases at J, with 13 bases between. As DNA, the CDR3 is TGCGCCAGCAGCTTGGCCGGGGGGGGAGTCACTGAAGCTTTCTTT. This encodes CASSLAGGGVTEAFF.

This chain connects TRBV4-2 to TRBJ2-1, with D perhaps TRBD2 (6 bases). Trimming removed 0 bases at V and 3 bases at J, with 12 bases between. The V gene's germline CDR1 is LGHNA and CDR2 YNFKEQ. This CDR3 is 16 amino acids long. CDR3 residues: CASSQDRRGVYNEQFF. The CDR3 DNA sequence: TGTGCCAGCAGCCAAGATAGGAGGGGAGTCTACAATGAGCAGTTCTTC.

This chain links TRBV13 with TRBJ1-3; D may be TRBD1 (5 bases). From germline, CDR1 is PRHDT and CDR2 FYEKMQ (reference sequence). V dropped 6 bases and J dropped 0 bases, with 15 bases sitting between them. This CDR3 comprises 16 residues. Written as DNA, the CDR3 is TGTGCCAGCAGTAACACGGGACTCCACTCTGGAAACACCATATATTTT. Translated: CASSNTGLHSGNTIYF.

The V and J genes are TRBV5-4 and TRBJ1-2; 7 nucleotides align to TRBD1. J gave up 13 bases and V 0 bases, and 12 bases lay outside the gene matches. The CDR3 length is 14 residues. The germline V gene has CDR1 SGHNT and CDR2 YYREEE (reference sequence). The CDR3 loop reads CASSLGLGTVNGTF. As DNA, the CDR3 is TGTGCCAGCAGCTTGGGTTTAGGGACAGTAAACGGCACCTTC.

V and J are TRBV29-1 and TRBJ2-7; 9 bases line up with TRBD1. V dropped 4 bases and J dropped 3; count of bases not matched to a gene: 13. Germline V gene lookup returns CDR1 SQVTM and CDR2 ANQGSEA. The CDR3 is made up of 16 amino acids. CDR3 sequence (DNA): TGCAGCGTTGGGGGGGCACAGGGGGCCTTGAGCTACGAGCAGTACTTC. Translating gives CSVGGAQGALSYEQYF.

The J gene is TRBJ1-4, the V gene TRBV7-2; D is perhaps TRBD1 (6 bases). This CDR3 has 16 residues. Germline V CDR1 and CDR2: SGHTA, FQGNSA. V lost 5 bases to trimming and J lost 0 bases, with 13 bases between them. CDR3 loop: CASSHRESPTNEKLFF. In DNA form, the CDR3 reads TGTGCCAGCAGCCACAGGGAATCTCCAACTAATGAAAAACTGTTTTTT. Full variable domain (rest looked up from reference TRBV7-2 and TRBJ1-4): GAGVSQSPSNKVTEKGKDVELRCDPISGHTALYWYRQSLGQGLEFLIYFQGNSAPDKSGLPSDRFSAERTGGSVSTLTIQRTQQEDSAVYLCASSHRESPTNEKLFFGSGTQLSVL.

The V gene is TRBV19, the J gene TRBJ1-2, with D tentatively TRBD1 (5 bases). Trimming removed 10 bases from V and 2 bases from J, with 14 bases in between. The CDR3 is made up of 13 amino acids. From germline, CDR1 is LNHDA and CDR2 SQIVND (reference sequence). CDR3 nucleotide sequence: TGTGCCACCCAAACAGGCTCCAACTATGGCTACACCTTC. It specifies CATQTGSNYGYTF. The full variable domain, with the rest looked up from reference TRBV19 and TRBJ1-2, is DGGITQSPKYLFRKEGQNVTLSCEQNLNHDAMYWYRQDPGQGLRLIYYSQIVNDFQKGDIAEGYSVSREKKESFPLTVTSAQKNPTAFYLCATQTGSNYGYTFGSGTRLTVV.